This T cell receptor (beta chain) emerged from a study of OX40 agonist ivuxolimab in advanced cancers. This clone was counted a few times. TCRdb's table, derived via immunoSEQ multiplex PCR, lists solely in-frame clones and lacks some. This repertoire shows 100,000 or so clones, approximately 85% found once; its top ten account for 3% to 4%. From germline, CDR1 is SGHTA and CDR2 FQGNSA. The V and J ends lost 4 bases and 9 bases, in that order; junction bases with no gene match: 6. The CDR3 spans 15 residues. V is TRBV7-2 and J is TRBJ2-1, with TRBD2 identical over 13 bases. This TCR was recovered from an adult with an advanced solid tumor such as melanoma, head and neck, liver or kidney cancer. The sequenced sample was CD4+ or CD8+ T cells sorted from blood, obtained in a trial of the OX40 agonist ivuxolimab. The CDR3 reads CASSSRLAGGGEQFF. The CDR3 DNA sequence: TGTGCCAGCAGCTCCCGACTAGCGGGAGGTGGTGAGCAGTTCTTC.